Listed below are T cell receptor beta chains from one sample, sequenced in a study of CD8+CD57+ T cells in acquired aplastic anemia. Each CDR3 protein gets one entry after TCRdb re-called the reads with MiXCR. The data hold under 350,000 distinct CDR3 sequences, with roughly 61% observed a single time. Material: sorted CD4+, CD8+, or CD8+CD57+ T cells (not recorded which) from PBMCs. The source is a human donor with aplastic anemia. CDR3s include the opening cysteine and the closing phenylalanine or tryptophan.

V gene: TRBV19; CDR3 protein: CASSISSGYNEQFF
V gene: TRBV5-1; CDR3 protein: CASSPWTSGRSGTQYF
V gene: TRBV2; CDR3 protein: CASSAGTLQTYTQYF
V gene: TRBV29-1; CDR3 protein: CSVTQSMNTEAFF
V gene: TRBV7-3; CDR3 protein: CASSPSGQGTEAFF
V gene: TRBV15; CDR3 protein: CATSIDTTEAFF
V gene: TRBV12-3/TRBV12-4; CDR3 protein: CASSLGTLSTYEQYF
V gene: TRBV5-5; CDR3 protein: CASSERTVGEQYF
V gene: TRBV2; CDR3 protein: CASRRLAGERNEQYF
V gene: TRBV7-6; CDR3 protein: CASSLVTSSADTQYF
V gene: TRBV10-2; CDR3 protein: CASTPNGAPKDTQYF
V gene: TRBV7-6; CDR3 protein: CASSSHSGGSYEQYF
V gene: TRBV7-8; CDR3 protein: CASSLVGGQETQYF
V gene: TRBV11-3; CDR3 protein: CASSQLRGKRETQYF
V gene: TRBV12-3/TRBV12-4; CDR3 protein: CASNLYSGDAFF
V gene: TRBV7-6; CDR3 protein: CASSLVGARFYGYTF
V gene: TRBV2; CDR3 protein: CASSLDQGREETQYF
V gene: TRBV20-1; CDR3 protein: CSAREDLGDRAYEQYF
V gene: TRBV7-2; CDR3 protein: CASSLGGAAETQYF
V gene: TRBV19; CDR3 protein: CASSTAGWWIAEAFF
V gene: TRBV10-3; CDR3 protein: CAISESGTGTYF
V gene: TRBV20-1; CDR3 protein: CSALGGELGTQYF
V gene: TRBV11-2; CDR3 protein: CASSLAGGPANEQFF
V gene: TRBV20-1; CDR3 protein: CSARRGGELFF
V gene: TRBV7-9; CDR3 protein: CASSFVHSPYRETQYF
V gene: TRBV24-1; CDR3 protein: CATSRGQGTEQFF
V gene: TRBV20-1; CDR3 protein: CSARVGLWAFF
V gene: TRBV10-3; CDR3 protein: CAISAQSTINEKLFF
V gene: TRBV24-1; CDR3 protein: CATSDSGGVGETQYF
V gene: TRBV29-1; CDR3 protein: CSVEGGAAAGGLDEQYF
V gene: TRBV4-1; CDR3 protein: CASSQDRGSYEQYF
V gene: TRBV6-6; CDR3 protein: CASSYNKGLSGNTIYF
V gene: TRBV10-3; CDR3 protein: CASGQGAGEQFF
V gene: TRBV27; CDR3 protein: CASSLTSGSSPYEQYF
V gene: TRBV20-1; CDR3 protein: CSATDHGTPSKTQYF
V gene: TRBV7-3; CDR3 protein: CASSQGDGARDSPLHF
V gene: TRBV2; CDR3 protein: CASSNGQGKSYEQYF
V gene: TRBV27; CDR3 protein: CASSPPGQGFYGYTF
V gene: TRBV5-1; CDR3 protein: CASSLVSGRDSPLHF
V gene: TRBV2; CDR3 protein: CASSVRDLNTEAFF
V gene: TRBV20-1; CDR3 protein: CSANPTRAGIYNEQFF
V gene: TRBV9; CDR3 protein: CASSVAGGTGYTF
V gene: TRBV3-1; CDR3 protein: CASSQVGGGSYEQYF
V gene: TRBV5-1; CDR3 protein: CASSLEGTIEAFF
V gene: TRBV10-3; CDR3 protein: CAISESYGTAEDYEQYF
V gene: TRBV15; CDR3 protein: CATSGPGLAGGYNEQFF